These 31 T cell receptor beta chains came from one sample sequenced in a study of blood T cell repertoires in COVID-19. Only in-frame clones appear in the TCRdb table, and some are missing; sequencing was by immunoSEQ multiplex PCR. The sample holds 250,000 to 400,000 clones; 85% are singletons and the top ten take approximately 1.9%. What was sequenced was PBMCs or T cells enriched from blood (not recorded which). The receptor set was obtained from a woman aged 25 to 45 who had been exposed to COVID-19.

This chain joins TRBV7-8 and TRBJ1-4; the D gene is possibly TRBD1 (5 bases). V was cut by 1 base and J by 4 bases, with 13 bases left in between. The CDR3 sequence is 16 residues long. Germline CDR1 and CDR2: SGHVS and FQNEAQ. CDR3 in amino acids: CASSLGPGGYNEKLFF. As DNA, the CDR3 is TGTGCCAGCAGCTTAGGTCCGGGGGGATATAATGAAAAACTGTTTTTT. Full variable domain (missing parts from reference TRBV7-8 and TRBJ1-4): GAGVSQSPRYKVAKRGQDVALRCDPISGHVSLFWYQQALGQGPEFLTYFQNEAQLDKSGLPSDRFFAERPEGSVSTLKIQRTQQEDSAVYLCASSLGPGGYNEKLFFGSGTQLSVL.

The chain is built from TRBV7-9 and TRBJ2-7; 7 bases are a match to TRBD1. CDR3 length equals 15 residues. CDR1 and CDR2 from the germline V gene are SEHNR and FQNEAQ (reference sequence). V lost 4 bases to trimming and J lost 0 bases; unmatched junction nucleotides: 6. This chain's CDR3 is CASSSRQGLSYEQYF. In DNA, the CDR3 is TGTGCCAGCAGCTCTAGACAGGGCCTCTCCTACGAGCAGTACTTC.

The CDR3 sequence: CATSRRHGGDTEAFF. The CDR3 DNA reads as TGTGCCACCAGCAGAAGGCACGGGGGAGACACTGAAGCTTTCTTT. This chain links TRBV15 with TRBJ1-1, with TRBD1 as a possible D gene (5 bases). Trimming left V 2 bases short and J 3 bases short, with 13 bases between. Germline CDR1 LNHNV, CDR2 YYDKDF (reference sequence). There are 15 residues in the CDR3.

The chain joins TRBV19 to TRBJ1-2; unclear D gene. Germline V gene sequence: CDR1 LNHDA, CDR2 SQIVND (reference sequence). V lost 2 bases and J 4 bases, leaving 14 bases between the germline ends. This CDR3 is 15 amino acids long. The CDR3 DNA reads as TGTGCCAGTAGTATAATCGGGAGGGAGTCCTATGGCTACACCTTC. This encodes CASSIIGRESYGYTF.

The chain employs TRBV6-5 and TRBJ1-3; TRBD1 is a possible D gene (5 bases). Per germline, CDR1 MNHEY and CDR2 SVGAGI. The CDR3 extends over 13 amino acids. Trimming cost V 5 bases and J 4 bases, with 9 bases left between them. The CDR3, as DNA: TGTGCCAGCAGTAGAAGGACAGGAAACACCATATATTTT. Amino acid sequence: CASSRRTGNTIYF.

The chain combines TRBV4-1 with TRBJ1-4; no clear D. Germline loops: CDR1 MGHRA, CDR2 YSYEKL. V lost 4 bases and J lost 5, with 5 bases in between. The CDR3 length is 12 residues. The CDR3 region is CASSPQNEKLFF. The CDR3 DNA reads as TGCGCCAGCAGCCCACAGAATGAAAAACTGTTTTTT.

This chain connects TRBV4-1 to TRBJ2-7; 10 bases map to TRBD1. After removal of 0 bases from V and 4 bases from J, the junction contained 12 bases not matched to a gene. Per the germline V gene, CDR1 is MGHRA and CDR2 is YSYEKL. This CDR3 has 18 amino acids. The CDR3 sequence: CASSQEALVTGGEYEQYF. CDR3 bases: TGCGCCAGCAGCCAAGAAGCGCTGGTGACAGGGGGCGAATACGAGCAGTACTTC.

The chain uses TRBV28 and TRBJ1-2, with D hard to call. Trimming removed 6 bases at V and 5 bases at J, with 10 bases between. Germline CDR1 is MDHEN and CDR2 is SYDVKM. This CDR3 is 12 amino acids long. The CDR3 sequence is CASRQTGYGYTF. The CDR3 DNA follows: TGTGCCAGCAGGCAGACGGGGTATGGCTACACCTTC.

The chain couples TRBV28 to TRBJ1-3; D gene ambiguous. V lost 3 bases and J lost 2, with 11 bases in between. There are 15 residues in the CDR3. CDR1 is MDHEN, CDR2 SYDVKM, per germline. The CDR3 DNA follows: TGTGCCAGCAGTTTCGGGTCGGATGCTGGAAACACCATATATTTT. As protein: CASSFGSDAGNTIYF.

The CDR3 spells CAWRDRGVLNSPLHF. CDR3 coding DNA: TGTGCCTGGAGGGACAGGGGGGTGCTTAATTCACCCCTCCACTTT. This chain links TRBV30 with TRBJ1-6, with 10 bases fitting TRBD1. This CDR3 spans 15 amino acids. J gave up 6 bases and V 3 bases, and 5 bases lay outside the gene matches. Germline V gene lookup returns CDR1 GTSNPN and CDR2 SVGIG (reference sequence).

The chain combines TRBV27 with TRBJ1-4; 10 bases are a match to TRBD1. This CDR3 region has 15 residues. In germline, CDR1 is MNHEY, CDR2 SMNVEV (reference sequence). The V segment lost 5 bases and the J segment 5 bases; nucleotides outside the gene matches: 5. In nucleotides, the CDR3 is TGTGCCAGCAGTGCCCGGGGACAGGGGAATGAAAAACTGTTTTTT. Translating it yields CASSARGQGNEKLFF. Based on the CDR3 plus reference TRBV27 and TRBJ1-4, the full variable domain is EAQVTQNPRYLITVTGKKLTVTCSQNMNHEYMSWYRQDPGLGLRQIYYSMNVEVTDKGDVPEGYKVSRKEKRNFPLILESPSPNQTSLYFCASSARGQGNEKLFFGSGTQLSVL.

The chain recombines TRBV19 with TRBJ2-3, with 11 bases identical to TRBD2. Per the germline V gene, CDR1 is LNHDA and CDR2 is SQIVND (reference sequence). The CDR3 contains 15 residues. V lost 6 bases and J lost 1; bases outside the gene matches: 3. The CDR3 DNA reads as TGTGCCAGTAGGGTGGGACTAGCGGGCACAGATACGCAGTATTTT. Its translation is CASRVGLAGTDTQYF.

The V and J genes are TRBV27 and TRBJ2-2; 14 bases align to TRBD2. This CDR3 comprises 16 residues. CDR1 and CDR2 from the germline V gene are MNHEY and SMNVEV (reference sequence). Trimming at V came to 5 bases and at J to 5 bases, leaving 4 bases not matched to a gene. CDR3 DNA: TGTGCCAGCAGTAGCGGGACTAGCGGGAGAACCGGGGAGCTGTTTTTT. As protein: CASSSGTSGRTGELFF.

This clone was found a few times. The sample carries other DNA sequences with the same CDR3. The V gene is TRBV9, the J gene TRBJ1-2; D is undetermined. The CDR3 sequence is 13 residues long. The germline V gene encodes CDR1 SGDLS and CDR2 YYNGEE. V was pared by 0 bases and J by 2 bases, with 5 bases between. The CDR3 spells CASSVDSNYGYTF. As DNA, the CDR3 is TGTGCCAGCAGCGTAGACAGCAACTATGGCTACACCTTC.

This clone was observed once. This chain links TRBV5-5 with TRBJ2-7, with D maybe TRBD2 (6 bases). CDR1 is SGHKS and CDR2 is YYEKEE in the germline V gene (reference sequence). Deletions cut 4 bases from V and 5 bases from J, with 16 bases between. The CDR3 runs to 14 residues. The CDR3 loop is CASSPTRYQDEQYF. CDR3 nucleotide sequence: TGTGCCAGCAGCCCGACTAGATATCAGGACGAGCAGTACTTC.

The chain uses TRBV15 and TRBJ2-5; 8 nucleotides line up with TRBD2. The germline V gene has CDR1 LNHNV and CDR2 YYDKDF (reference sequence). With 0 bases clipped from V and 5 bases from J, the junction kept 8 bases outside the gene matches. The CDR3 is 16 amino acids. CDR3 sequence (DNA): TGTGCCACCAGCAGAGATAGAGGGCCGGGGGGGGAGACCCAGTACTTC. This encodes CATSRDRGPGGETQYF. Complete variable domain (other parts from reference TRBV15 and TRBJ2-5): DAMVIQNPRYQVTQFGKPVTLSCSQTLNHNVMYWYQQKSSQAPKLLFHYYDKDFNNEADTPDNFQSRRPNTSFCFLDIRSPGLGDTAMYLCATSRDRGPGGETQYFGPGTRLLVL.

This chain connects TRBV28 to TRBJ1-6; D is unresolved. Trimming cost V 2 bases and J 2 bases, with 10 bases left between them. CDR3 length: 16 residues. Looked up from germline, CDR1 is MDHEN and CDR2 is SYDVKM. CDR3 nucleotide sequence: TGTGCCAGCAGTTTAGAGTCCACAGCCTATAATTCACCCCTCCACTTT. Translation: CASSLESTAYNSPLHF.

The table lists this clone with a few counts. This chain uses TRBV6-2 or TRBV6-3 with TRBJ2-7; D is uncertain. The V and J ends lost 0 bases and 3 bases respectively, with 3 bases between them. Germline lookup yields CDR1 MNHEY and CDR2 SVGEGT. This CDR3 is 12 amino acids long. The CDR3 loop reads CASSYSLYEQYF. In nucleotides, the CDR3 is TGTGCCAGCAGTTACTCCCTCTACGAGCAGTACTTC.

This clone occurred many times. V gene TRBV6-1 combines with J gene TRBJ1-1; 8 bases agree with TRBD1. Looked up from germline, CDR1 is MNHNS and CDR2 is SASEGT. The length of the CDR3 is 18 residues. J gave up 0 bases and V 2 bases, and 11 bases lay outside the gene matches. This CDR3 reads CASSESPLTGGLNTEAFF. The CDR3 DNA reads as TGTGCCAGCAGTGAATCGCCGTTAACAGGGGGTCTGAACACTGAAGCTTTCTTT.

This chain connects TRBV9 to TRBJ2-3, with 10 positions matching TRBD2. V shed 4 bases, J shed 5 bases, and the junction held 7 bases outside the gene matches. Germline loops: CDR1 SGDLS, CDR2 YYNGEE. The CDR3 loop spans 15 amino acids. CDR3 protein: CASSKTSGAGDTQYF. The DNA for the CDR3 is TGTGCCAGCAGCAAAACTAGCGGGGCGGGAGATACGCAGTATTTT.

The gene calls are TRBV9 and TRBJ1-3; D ambiguous. Germline CDR1 SGDLS, CDR2 YYNGEE. CDR3 length: 17 amino acids. Trimming shortened V by 0 bases and J by 2 bases, and 15 bases separated the two germline ends. The CDR3 reads CASSVASVEDAGNTIYF. CDR3 nucleotides: TGTGCCAGCAGCGTAGCTTCGGTGGAGGATGCTGGAAACACCATATATTTT. Based on the CDR3 plus reference TRBV9 and TRBJ1-3, the full variable domain is DSGVTQTPKHLITATGQRVTLRCSPRSGDLSVYWYQQSLDQGLQFLIQYYNGEERAKGNILERFSAQQFPDLHSELNLSSLELGDSALYFCASSVASVEDAGNTIYFGEGSWLTVV.

The V call is TRBV28, the J call TRBJ1-5; no clear D. Germline V gene data show CDR1 as MDHEN and CDR2 as SYDVKM. This CDR3 region has 18 residues. V dropped 1 base and J dropped 2 bases, with 18 bases sitting between them. The CDR3 reads CASSLSRVGISGNQPQHF. Written as DNA, the CDR3 is TGTGCCAGCAGTTTATCCCGGGTCGGAATATCTGGCAATCAGCCCCAGCATTTT.

This chain uses TRBV12-5 with TRBJ1-1, with 9 nucleotides matching TRBD1. CDR3 length: 18 amino acids. Trimming at V came to 4 bases and at J to 0 bases, leaving 12 bases not matched to a gene. Germline CDR1 and CDR2: LGHNT and FRNRAP. CDR3 in amino acids: CASGSPDGTGTLNTEAFF. The CDR3 DNA sequence: TGTGCTAGTGGTTCGCCCGACGGGACAGGGACCTTGAACACTGAAGCTTTCTTT.

On this clone: The same CDR3 arises from other DNA sequences in this sample as well. For the CDR3, the DNA is TGTGCCAGCAGTTTGACGACAGGGGGAAACACCATATATTTT. Protein: CASSLTTGGNTIYF. This chain connects TRBV28 to TRBJ1-3, with 7 bases aligning to TRBD1. The CDR3 sequence is 14 residues long. Trimming took 3 bases from V and 4 from J; bases not matched to a gene: 3. Germline CDR1 MDHEN, CDR2 SYDVKM.

The chain couples TRBV5-4 to TRBJ1-2; TRBD1 matches 7 bases. The J segment lost 5 bases and the V segment lost 3 bases, leaving 4 bases of the junction unmatched. The V gene's germline CDR1 is SGHNT and CDR2 YYREEE (reference sequence). There are 13 residues in the CDR3. DNA for the CDR3: TGTGCCAGCAGCTCGACAGGGCCATATGGCTACACCTTC. This sequence encodes CASSSTGPYGYTF. The full variable domain, in which reference TRBV5-4 and TRBJ1-2 provide the parts outside the CDR3, is ETGVTQSPTHLIKTRGQQVTLRCSSQSGHNTVSWYQQALGQGPQFIFQYYREEENGRGNFPPRFSGLQFPNYSSELNVNALELDDSALYLCASSSTGPYGYTFGSGTRLTVV.

The rearrangement joins TRBV5-1 to TRBJ2-3; 7 positions agree with TRBD1. Germline CDR1 reads SGHRS; CDR2 reads YFSETQ. V lost 0 bases, J lost 2 bases, and 3 bases stayed unmatched. The CDR3 runs 15 residues. DNA of the CDR3: TGCGCCAGCAGCTTGGCAGACAGGGACACAGATACGCAGTATTTT. Translating it yields CASSLADRDTDTQYF. Complete variable domain (other parts from reference TRBV5-1 and TRBJ2-3): KAGVTQTPRYLIKTRGQQVTLSCSPISGHRSVSWYQQTPGQGLQFLFEYFSETQRNKGNFPGRFSGRQFSNSRSEMNVSTLELGDSALYLCASSLADRDTDTQYFGPGTRLTVL.

The genes are TRBV7-3 and TRBJ1-1; D ambiguous. Trimming removed 2 bases at V and 1 base at J, with 8 bases between. The CDR3 is 14 amino acids. The germline V gene has CDR1 SGHTA and CDR2 FQGTGA. As DNA, the CDR3 is TGTGCCAGCAGCTTATCCGCGAGGAACACTGAAGCTTTCTTT. The encoded protein is CASSLSARNTEAFF.

In this sample, this clone turned up once. The rearrangement joins TRBV19 to TRBJ1-4, with 7 bases lining up with TRBD1. CDR3 length equals 13 residues. J was trimmed by 8 bases and V by 8 bases; bases with no gene match: 8. Germline values: CDR1 LNHDA, CDR2 SQIVND (reference sequence). This chain's CDR3 is CASPGGWIEKLFF. The CDR3 DNA sequence: TGTGCCAGTCCAGGGGGATGGATAGAAAAACTGTTTTTT.

The rearrangement links TRBV7-2 to TRBJ2-7; tentatively, D is TRBD2 (5 bases). The CDR3 is made up of 13 amino acids. V gave up 1 base and J gave up 4 bases, with 8 bases separating them. Per germline, CDR1 SGHTA and CDR2 FQGNSA. The CDR3 DNA reads TGTGCCAGCAGCTTAGGTTCGGGGTACGAGCAGTACTTC. Encoded protein: CASSLGSGYEQYF. The variable domain in full, with the rest retrieved from reference TRBV7-2 and TRBJ2-7, is GAGVSQSPSNKVTEKGKDVELRCDPISGHTALYWYRQSLGQGLEFLIYFQGNSAPDKSGLPSDRFSAERTGGSVSTLTIQRTQQEDSAVYLCASSLGSGYEQYFGPGTRLTVT.

This clone was observed a few times. The CDR3: CASNNMIGLGGTGELFF. The CDR3 DNA sequence: TGTGCCAGCAACAACATGATAGGACTAGGGGGAACCGGGGAGCTGTTTTTT. This chain connects TRBV9 to TRBJ2-2, with D perhaps TRBD2 (7 bases). The CDR3 contains 17 residues. V was shortened by 6 bases and J by 5 bases, with 23 bases between the two germline ends. Germline CDR1 reads SGDLS; CDR2 reads YYNGEE.

This chain uses TRBV28 with TRBJ1-2, with TRBD1 matching 9 bases. This CDR3 contains 15 residues. The ends lost 6 bases at V and 6 bases at J; junction bases unmatched: 11. The germline CDR1 and CDR2 sequences are MDHEN and SYDVKM. The CDR3 sequence is CASSRGGQGKDGYTF. CDR3 bases: TGTGCCAGCAGCCGGGGAGGACAGGGGAAGGATGGCTACACCTTC.